The next 5 T cell receptor beta chains were all read from a single sample in a study of T cell repertoires in ileal Crohn's disease. Regarding time point: neoterminal ileum biopsy at postoperative endoscopy, about 6 months after surgery. Using immunoSEQ multiplex PCR, the repertoire was profiled, and TCRdb retains in-frame clones only, with some absent. Here the sample spans more than 50,000 clones, 85% to 90% being singletons. The source material was ileal tissue. The receptors come from an adult with Crohn's disease.

The count of this clone is one. The chain carries TRBV27 and TRBJ1-4; D might be TRBD1 (5 bases). The CDR3 runs 15 residues. Trimming pared 4 bases from V and 7 bases from J, leaving 16 bases between. Looked up from germline, CDR1 is MNHEY and CDR2 is SMNVEV (reference sequence). The CDR3 DNA reads TGTGCCAGCAGTTCCGACAGCCTTCAGGGTGAAAAACTGTTTTTT. Encoded protein: CASSSDSLQGEKLFF.

The CDR3 sequence is CASSLLQGQGYTF. DNA of the CDR3: TGTGCCAGCAGTCTACTTCAGGGGCAAGGCTACACCTTC. The chain links TRBV2 to TRBJ1-2; D may be TRBD1 (6 bases). This CDR3 spans 13 amino acids. Per the germline V gene, CDR1 is SNHLY and CDR2 is FYNNEI. V gave up 5 bases and J gave up 8 bases, with 15 bases separating them.

The V and J genes are TRBV5-1 and TRBJ2-3; D ambiguous. V lost 3 bases, J lost 0 bases, and 11 bases lay in between. CDR1 SGHRS and CDR2 YFSETQ come from the germline V gene. This CDR3 has 15 amino acids. The CDR3 here is CASSSPGASTDTQYF. CDR3 bases: TGCGCCAGCAGCTCTCCAGGTGCGAGCACAGATACGCAGTATTTT.

V is TRBV2 and J is TRBJ2-5; D is possibly TRBD2 (6 bases). CDR1 is SNHLY, CDR2 FYNNEI, per germline. Trimming pared 2 bases from V and 7 bases from J, leaving 17 bases between. CDR3 length: 15 amino acids. The CDR3 DNA is TGTGCCAGCAGTGAACCCGGAGGGCCCAGGGCGACCCAGTACTTC. Residues: CASSEPGGPRATQYF.

This chain joins TRBV12-5 and TRBJ1-1; D is undetermined. Germline lookup yields CDR1 LGHNT and CDR2 FRNRAP. Trimming removed 4 bases from V and 7 bases from J, with 10 bases in between. CDR3 length equals 12 residues. The CDR3 nucleotides are TGTGCTAGTGGTTACGACGGGAGTGAAGCTTTCTTT. This gives the protein CASGYDGSEAFF. Full variable domain (rest looked up from reference TRBV12-5 and TRBJ1-1): DARVTQTPRHKVTEMGQEVTMRCQPILGHNTVFWYRQTMMQGLELLAYFRNRAPLDDSGMPKDRFSAEMPDATLATLKIQPSEPRDSAVYFCASGYDGSEAFFGQGTRLTVV.